This T cell receptor (beta chain) was profiled in a study of CD8+ T cells in alopecia areata. Looking at the study overall: At a dose of 5 to 10 mg twice daily, oral tofacitinib was given to treated patients.

cDNA prepared by RNA extraction and subsequent reverse transcription served as the template for sequencing. Produced via immunoSEQ multiplex PCR; TCRdb's table is partial and in-frame only. The sample holds nearly 200,000 clones; over 45% are singletons and the top ten take 5.5%. Germline CDR1 MNHEY, CDR2 SVGAGI. Trimming cost V 6 bases and J 2 bases; bases outside gene matches: 5. The length of the CDR3 is 14 residues. The treatment here: oral pan-JAK inhibitor, 5-10 mg twice daily. Specimen: CD4+ T cells sorted from blood, collected at week 24, from a patient treated with tofacitinib. The clonotype originates from a human donor with alopecia areata. This rearrangement joins TRBV6-5 to TRBJ2-7; 9 bases align to TRBD1. CDR3 loop: CASRLDRGTYEQYF. The CDR3 DNA follows: TGTGCCAGCAGACTTGACAGGGGGACCTACGAGCAGTACTTC.